Below are 6 T cell receptor beta chains sequenced from a single sample in a study of T cell responses to AZD1222 COVID-19 vaccine. Here immunoSEQ multiplex PCR was the method, and the copy in TCRdb shows in-frame clones only, minus some. The sample lists 150,000 to 180,000 clones, 90% occurring once. Material: peripheral blood, obtained on day 0 of AZD1222 vaccination. Receptors originate from an adult in good health.

CDR3 sequence: CASSLAGGGQPQHF. The CDR3 DNA reads TGTGCCAGCAGCTTAGCAGGGGGCGGTCAGCCCCAGCATTTT. The rearrangement joins TRBV7-8 to TRBJ1-5; 7 bases line up with TRBD1. Unmatched junction bases numbered 2, after V lost 0 bases and J lost 6 bases. The CDR3 spans 14 residues. The germline CDR1 and CDR2 sequences are SGHVS and FQNEAQ.

This sequence joins TRBV24-1 and TRBJ2-1; 14 positions match TRBD2. The junction had 7 bases not matched to a gene; V was cut back by 3 bases and J by 4 bases. CDR3 length equals 18 residues. The germline gives CDR1 KGHDR, CDR2 SFDVKD. The CDR3 DNA follows: TGTGCCACCAGTGATATGCCGGGACTAGCGGGAGTTTACAATGAGCAGTTCTTC. Amino acids: CATSDMPGLAGVYNEQFF.

The chain joins TRBV27 to TRBJ2-6; 8 nucleotides line up with TRBD1. V shed 5 bases, J shed 2 bases, and the junction held 8 bases outside the gene matches. The CDR3 runs 17 residues. Germline V gene lookup returns CDR1 MNHEY and CDR2 SMNVEV (reference sequence). For the CDR3, the DNA is TGTGCCAGCAGTAGGGGACAGGCGGTTGCTGGGGCCAACGTCCTGACTTTC. This codes for CASSRGQAVAGANVLTF.

V gene TRBV7-9 combines with J gene TRBJ2-3; 11 bases are shared with TRBD2. The V gene's germline CDR1 is SEHNR and CDR2 FQNEAQ (reference sequence). This CDR3 has 15 amino acids. J gave up 3 bases and V 5 bases, and 4 bases lay outside the gene matches. The CDR3 nucleotides read TGTGCCAGCAGCCCGCGACTAGCGGGAACAGATACGCAGTATTTT. This gives the protein CASSPRLAGTDTQYF.

The chain couples TRBV6-1 to TRBJ2-6, with 7 bases that match TRBD2. J lost 0 bases, V lost 4 bases, and 6 bases had no gene match. The germline V gene has CDR1 MNHNS and CDR2 SASEGT. The CDR3 consists of 17 residues. CDR3 loop: CASSAGGLTSGANVLTF. DNA for the CDR3: TGTGCCAGCAGTGCCGGGGGACTAACCTCTGGGGCCAACGTCCTGACTTTC.

This clone occurred once. V and J are TRBV5-1 and TRBJ2-7; 9 nucleotides match TRBD2. Germline V lookup: CDR1 SGHRS, CDR2 YFSETQ. The CDR3 consists of 16 residues. Trimming took 4 bases from V and 1 from J; bases not matched to a gene: 9. The CDR3 bases are TGCGCCAGCAGCACCAGCCCGGGACTAGCTTCCTACGAGCAGTACTTC. Translating it yields CASSTSPGLASYEQYF.